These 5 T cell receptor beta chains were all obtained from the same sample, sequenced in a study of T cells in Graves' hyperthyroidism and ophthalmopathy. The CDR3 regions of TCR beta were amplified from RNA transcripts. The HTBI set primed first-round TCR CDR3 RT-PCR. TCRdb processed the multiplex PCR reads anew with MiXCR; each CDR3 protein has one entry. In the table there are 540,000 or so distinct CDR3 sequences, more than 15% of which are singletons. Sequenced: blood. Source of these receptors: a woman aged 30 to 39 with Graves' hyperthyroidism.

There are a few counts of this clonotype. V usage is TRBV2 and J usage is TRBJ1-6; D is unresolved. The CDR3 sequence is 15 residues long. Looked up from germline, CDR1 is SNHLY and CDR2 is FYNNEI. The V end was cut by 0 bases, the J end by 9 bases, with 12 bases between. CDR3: CASSEARVAGSPLHF. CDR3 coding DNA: TGTGCCAGCAGTGAAGCGCGTGTTGCGGGTTCACCCCTCCACTTT.

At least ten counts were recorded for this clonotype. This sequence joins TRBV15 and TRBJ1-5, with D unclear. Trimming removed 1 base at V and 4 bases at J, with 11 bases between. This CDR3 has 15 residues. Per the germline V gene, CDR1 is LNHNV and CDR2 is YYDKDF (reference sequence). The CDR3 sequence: CATSRARGGNQPQHF. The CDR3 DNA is TGTGCCACCAGCAGAGCGCGGGGTGGGAATCAGCCCCAGCATTTT.

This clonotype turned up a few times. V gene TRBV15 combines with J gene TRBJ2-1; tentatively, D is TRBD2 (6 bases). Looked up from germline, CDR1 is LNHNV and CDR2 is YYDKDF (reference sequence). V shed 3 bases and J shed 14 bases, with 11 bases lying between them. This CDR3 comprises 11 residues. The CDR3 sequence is CATSRGGWEFF. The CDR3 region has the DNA TGTGCCACCAGCAGGGGGGGATGGGAGTTCTTC.

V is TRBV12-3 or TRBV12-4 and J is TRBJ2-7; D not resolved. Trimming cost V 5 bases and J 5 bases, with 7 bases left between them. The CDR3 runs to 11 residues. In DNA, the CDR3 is TGTGCCAGCAGTGCCCGCCACGAGCAGTACTTC. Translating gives CASSARHEQYF.

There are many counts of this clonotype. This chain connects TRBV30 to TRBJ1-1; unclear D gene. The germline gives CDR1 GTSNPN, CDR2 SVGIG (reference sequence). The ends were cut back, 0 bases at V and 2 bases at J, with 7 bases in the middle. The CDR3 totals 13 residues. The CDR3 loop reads CAWSVRFNTEAFF. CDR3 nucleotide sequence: TGTGCCTGGAGTGTTAGATTTAACACTGAAGCTTTCTTT.